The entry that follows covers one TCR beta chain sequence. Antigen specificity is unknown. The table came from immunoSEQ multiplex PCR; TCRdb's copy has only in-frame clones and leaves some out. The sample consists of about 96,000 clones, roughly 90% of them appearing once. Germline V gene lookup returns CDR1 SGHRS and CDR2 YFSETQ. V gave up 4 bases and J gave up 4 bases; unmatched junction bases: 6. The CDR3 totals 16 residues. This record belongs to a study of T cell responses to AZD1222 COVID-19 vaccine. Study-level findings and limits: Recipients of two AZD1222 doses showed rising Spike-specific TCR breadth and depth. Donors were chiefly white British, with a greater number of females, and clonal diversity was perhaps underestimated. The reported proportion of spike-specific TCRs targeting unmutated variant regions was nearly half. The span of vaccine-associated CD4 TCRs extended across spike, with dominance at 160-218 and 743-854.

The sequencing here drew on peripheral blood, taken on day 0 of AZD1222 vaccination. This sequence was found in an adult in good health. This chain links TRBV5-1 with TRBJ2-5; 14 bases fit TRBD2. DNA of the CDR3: TGCGCCAGCAGCCCGGGACTAGCGGGAGACAGAGAGACCCAGTACTTC. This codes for CASSPGLAGDRETQYF.